This TCR beta chain was documented in a study of follicular helper T cells after annual influenza vaccination (dated by TCRdb to about 2017). Notes on the research overall: Blood was drawn on days 0, 7 and 28 after each seasonal influenza vaccination. Multi-year samples were available from six subjects, with four subjects covering two vaccination seasons and two subjects covering three seasons. To study recall of cTfh clones, some subjects were followed through successive annual vaccinations in the 2013-2014, 2014-2015 and 2015-2016 seasons. Samples from 2013-2014 were cryopreserved, whereas samples from about 2015 were processed immediately after collection. One week after vaccination, a second recruited cohort of 12 to 13 subjects (Table S1) displayed a similar ICOS+CD38+ cTfh response.

Explained via the paper, the time point label denotes: 2013-2014 season, 7 days after vaccination. TCRB sequencing was used to follow sorted CD4 subsets from the blood of adults before and after they were given the seasonal inactivated influenza vaccine (Fluvarix). To be eligible, subjects had to be community-dwelling and could not have received an influenza vaccine during the previous 6 months. Influenza vaccine contraindications, substance abuse, HIV/AIDS, active malignancy, immunomodulatory medication and active illness such as respiratory infection were included among the exclusion criteria. Per time point, between roughly 35 and 110 mL of blood was sampled. Non-naive CD4+CXCR5+PD-1+ cells were defined as circulating Tfh and were sorted into ICOS+CD38+ and ICOS-CD38- fractions. Ficoll-Paque PLUS or SepMate separation was used to isolate PBMC. Before DNA extraction, cell subsets were sorted from PBMC on a BD FACS Aria.

The method was the immunoSEQ multiplex PCR assay. Adaptive Biotechnologies handled the TCRB amplification, library preparation, sequencing and preliminary bioinformatics at Survey level resolution. TCRB sequencing used multiplex PCR amplification of genomic DNA from sorted cTfh populations. As for the authors' bioinformatics: Clonality was calculated in R as 1 minus normalized Shannon entropy, and the Gini index was computed with the R package ineq. To get the overlap score, the summed counts of shared sequences were divided by the total counts of all sequences in both of the compared samples. Shared-clonotype significance used Fisher's exact test assuming a theoretical repertoire of 10^7 TCRB sequences. TCRdb re-hosts the immuneACCESS table, in-frame sequences only. Its copies lack some clones; in the studies checked, an unresolved V gene accounts for under half of them, and the cause for the rest is not known. V and J calls and clone size come straight from that table; D and trimming were deduced from the DNA. The sample data list roughly 550 clones, and 80% to 90% of these were observed just once. Roughly 6.1% of the sample is in the top ten clones.

About this clone itself: This clone's antigen is unknown. Within one base of it there is no much larger clone, and no base qualities were kept.

General conclusions and limits of the study: Productive TCRB sequences were recovered from only about 10-23% of analyzed cells, so rare clonotypes could not be sampled. ICOS+CD38+ cTfh clonality correlated with the frequency of that population, and its change correlated with the change in circulating plasmablast frequency. Successive annual vaccinations recalled a recurrent oligoclonal ICOS+CD38+ cTfh response that contained tetramer and AIM influenza-specific clonotypes. Day 7 ICOS+CD38+ clones were most often found later in ICOS-CD38- cTfh, suggesting that subset may serve as a memory reservoir.

Including the terminal cysteine and phenylalanine, the CDR3 comprises 14 residues. Of all the DNA, just the CDR3 is kept, 42 bases in frame from base 1. Trimming takes 4 bases from V and 3 bases from J, and the germline ends sit 13 bases apart. Reading the germline V gene gives CDR1 MDHEN and CDR2 SYDVKM. The TCR comes from an adult who received the influenza vaccine. Sample: CXCR5+ CD38+ circulating T follicular helper cells from blood, taken 7 days after influenza vaccination. The intended sense of this specimen's cell subset or site label: circulating Tfh, non-naive CD4+CXCR5+PD-1+ (ICOS+CD38+ or ICOS-CD38-). This sequence uses TRBV28 and TRBJ2-7; D gene: possibly TRBD2, on 6 matching bases. The DNA is as follows: TGTGCCAGCAGTTCGGGACTCACGGTCTACGAGCAGTACTTC. This gives the protein CASSSGLTVYEQYF.